Listed below are T cell receptor beta chains from one sample, sequenced in a study of shared clonotypes between healthy human individuals. Profiling relied on immunoSEQ multiplex PCR, and the TCRdb table lists in-frame clones only, not all of them. The profile covers approximately 2.4 million clones, with 90% to 97% appearing a single time and approximately 0.13% taken by the ten largest. The sequenced material came from naive CD4+ T cells sorted from blood. All receptors derive from a man aged 18 to 29 in good health. The CDR3 runs from the conserved cysteine through the conserved F or W. The D gene is left open where the match is weak. Clone size is stated in some rows and not others, as once, few, many or a class when expanded.

V	J	D	size	CDR3	DNA
TRBV10-3	TRBJ2-5	TRBD2	-	CAISASGQETQYF	TGTGCCATCAGTGCTAGCGGGCAAGAGACCCAGTACTTC
TRBV6-5	TRBJ2-7	-	once	CASSSTLNEQYF	TGTGCCAGCAGTAGTACCTTAAACGAGCAGTACTTC
TRBV6-5	TRBJ1-1	-	-	CASSYSGWSTEAFF	TGTGCCAGCAGTTACTCGGGGTGGAGCACTGAAGCTTTCTTT
TRBV11-2	TRBJ2-1	-	-	CASSFGSWGPEFGNEQFF	TGTGCCAGCAGCTTCGGGTCATGGGGGCCCGAGTTCGGCAATGAGCAGTTCTTC
TRBV28	TRBJ2-7	-	-	CASSLTFWEQYF	TGTGCCAGCAGTTTAACTTTTTGGGAGCAGTACTTC
TRBV27	TRBJ2-7	TRBD1	once	CASSLGPPGQTYEQYF	TGTGCCAGCAGTTTAGGTCCTCCGGGACAGACTTACGAGCAGTACTTC
TRBV7-8	TRBJ1-5	-	-	CASTPGGGDQPQHF	TGTGCCAGCACCCCGGGGGGCGGGGATCAGCCCCAGCATTTT
TRBV5-1	TRBJ1-2	TRBD1	-	CASSSGQGASPYGYTF	TGCGCCAGCAGCTCCGGACAGGGGGCGTCCCCATATGGCTACACCTTC
TRBV5-6	TRBJ2-6	-	-	CASSLETSGLSGANVLTF	TGTGCCAGCAGCTTGGAGACATCTGGCCTCTCTGGGGCCAACGTCCTGACTTTC
TRBV6-5	TRBJ2-1	TRBD2	-	CASRRGYSNEQFF	TGTGCCAGCAGGCGGGGGTACAGCAATGAGCAGTTCTTC
TRBV6-1	TRBJ2-4	-	-	CASSVVSSKNIQYF	TGTGCCAGCAGTGTAGTTAGTTCCAAAAACATTCAGTACTTC
TRBV6-5	TRBJ1-4	-	-	CASREGPVGEKLFF	TGTGCCAGCAGGGAGGGGCCTGTGGGTGAAAAACTGTTTTTT